The rows below give T cell receptor beta chains drawn from one sample of a study of shared clonotypes between healthy human individuals. TCRdb's table, derived via immunoSEQ multiplex PCR, lists solely in-frame clones and lacks some. This sample has about 490,000 clones; around 80% occur once, and the top ten carry 9.5% to 15%. The sample taken for sequencing was PBMCs. The receptor source for this set is a middle-aged woman in good health. Some clones in this sample may be carry-over from other donors' samples. Each CDR3 is given with its conserved first and last residue. A D gene is named only where the DNA matches it firmly. The listing skips clone size in some rows; elsewhere it reads once, few, many or a size class.

j_gene	abundance	v_gene	len	d_gene	CDR3nt	CDR3aa
TRBJ1-2	-	TRBV15	17	-	TGTGCCACCAGCAGGGTTGGAGGGCAGCAAGGATCCTATGGCTACACCTTC	CATSRVGGQQGSYGYTF
TRBJ2-7	once	TRBV9	18	-	TGTGCCAGCAGCGTAGATGGCAGGCCAATGGGGGGTTCCTACGAGCAGTACTTC	CASSVDGRPMGGSYEQYF
TRBJ2-5	-	TRBV5-6	12	-	TGTGCCAGCAGCTTGGCGGGGGAGACCCAGTACTTC	CASSLAGETQYF
TRBJ1-1	-	TRBV10-3	15	TRBD1	TGTGCCATCAGTGAATCTAGGGGGCGTATATATGAAGCTTTCTTT	CAISESRGRIYEAFF
TRBJ1-6	once	TRBV6-6	14	TRBD1	TGTGCCAGCAGGAAACAGGGGTTCTGGGCACCCCTCCACTTT	CASRKQGFWAPLHF
TRBJ2-3	-	TRBV6-1	14	-	TGTGCCAGCATGGAAGGGTCAAGCACAGATACGCAGTATTTT	CASMEGSSTDTQYF
TRBJ2-7	-	TRBV5-6	14	-	TGTGCCAGCAGCTCCCCGGGACAAACCTACGAGCAGTACTTC	CASSSPGQTYEQYF
TRBJ2-7	-	TRBV7-9	13	-	TGTGCCAGCAGAAGCGACAGCTCCTACGAGCAGTACTTC	CASRSDSSYEQYF
TRBJ2-5	-	TRBV7-9	14	-	TGTGCCAGCAGCTTAGTCACTAGCATGGAGACCCAGTACTTC	CASSLVTSMETQYF
TRBJ2-1	-	TRBV5-1	22	-	TGCGCCAGCAGCTTGGCTCAATATCCCCCAGTGTGGGGGACGCGGGGCAACAATGAGCAGTTCTTC	CASSLAQYPPVWGTRGNNEQFF
TRBJ2-2	-	TRBV4-1	15	-	TGCGCCAGCAGTGACAGGCTTCGGGGCACCGGGGAGCTGTTTTTT	CASSDRLRGTGELFF
TRBJ1-6	-	TRBV7-2	16	TRBD1	TGTGCCAGCAGCTTAACGGAGGGGGCAGATAATTCACCCCTCCACTTT	CASSLTEGADNSPLHF
TRBJ2-3	few	TRBV4-2	16	-	TGTGCCAGCAGCCAGGACTCCCCTTCGGGCACAGATACGCAGTATTTT	CASSQDSPSGTDTQYF
TRBJ1-1	few	TRBV18	13	-	TGTGCCAGCTCACCGAACTCGAACACTGAAGCTTTCTTT	CASSPNSNTEAFF
TRBJ1-6	-	TRBV29-1	15	-	TGCAGCGTCGCCAAGGACAGCTCCTATAATTCACCCCTCCACTTT	CSVAKDSSYNSPLHF
TRBJ2-1	-	TRBV25-1	15	-	TGTGCCAGCAGTGCGGCCACCTCGGGGGCCAATGAGCAGTTCTTC	CASSAATSGANEQFF
TRBJ1-4	-	TRBV6-1	13	-	TGTGCCAGCAGTGAATCTGTGTTATGGGGACTGTTTTTT	CASSESVLWGLFF
TRBJ2-7	-	TRBV10-1	15	TRBD1	TGCGCCAGCAGTGATTGGGACAGGGGGGGATACGAGCAGTACTTC	CASSDWDRGGYEQYF
TRBJ1-1	-	TRBV11-2	12	-	TGTGCCAGCAGCTTAGCGCTGGGGGCGGCTTTCTTT	CASSLALGAAFF
TRBJ1-5	-	TRBV15	13	-	TGTGCCACCAGCAGGTCTAGCAATCAGCCCCAGCATTTT	CATSRSSNQPQHF
TRBJ2-5	-	TRBV5-6	14	-	TGTGCCAGCAGCGCAACAGGGACGGAAGAGACCCAGTACTTC	CASSATGTEETQYF
TRBJ1-6	-	TRBV10-3	15	-	TGTGCCATCAGTGAGTCATCAGGGGCTGGCTCACCCCTCCACTTT	CAISESSGAGSPLHF
TRBJ2-1	-	TRBV7-2	19	TRBD2	TGTGCCAGCAGCTTAGGGAGCGGGAGGGCCCCAGGCTCCTACAATGAGCAGTTCTTC	CASSLGSGRAPGSYNEQFF
TRBJ1-5	-	TRBV6-1	16	-	TGTGCCAGCAGTGAAGCGGGGACTAGGGTCGACCAGCCCCAGCATTTT	CASSEAGTRVDQPQHF
TRBJ2-2	-	TRBV7-2	15	TRBD2	TGTGCCAGCAGCTTAACGTCTAGCGGGAAGGGGGAGCTGTTTTTT	CASSLTSSGKGELFF
TRBJ2-1	many	TRBV11-3	15	TRBD2	TGTGCCAGCAGCACCGGGACTAGCTCCTCGAATGAGCAGTTCTTC	CASSTGTSSSNEQFF
TRBJ2-7	-	TRBV30	14	TRBD2	TGTGCCTGGAGTATGCTAGCGGGAGTTTCCGAGCAGTACTTC	CAWSMLAGVSEQYF
TRBJ1-2	-	TRBV5-4	16	-	TGTGCCAGCAGCTTGGGGGCAAGACAGACGGGCTATGGCTACACCTTC	CASSLGARQTGYGYTF
TRBJ1-4	-	TRBV6-1	20	-	TGTGCCAGCAGTGGAGTAGGAGGGGTTCAAGGATTGGCAACTAATGAAAAACTGTTTTTT	CASSGVGGVQGLATNEKLFF
TRBJ1-1	-	TRBV6-5	14	TRBD1	TGTGCCAGCAGTTACCGGACAGGGGGCCCCCAAGCTTTCTTT	CASSYRTGGPQAFF
TRBJ2-5	-	TRBV9	13	-	TGTGCCAGCAGCGTAGAGGCGAATAGTCCCCAGTACTTC	CASSVEANSPQYF
TRBJ1-1	-	TRBV28	15	-	TGTGCCAGCAGTTCCCTAGGGGAATCGAACACTGAAGCTTTCTTT	CASSSLGESNTEAFF
TRBJ2-3	-	TRBV20-1	10	-	TGCAGTGCTCCCGGAATAGCAATGTATTTT	CSAPGIAMYF
TRBJ2-1	few	TRBV6-5	13	-	TGTGCCAGCAGTTATCTCAGGGGGGATGAGCAGTTCTTC	CASSYLRGDEQFF
TRBJ2-2	-	TRBV7-9	13	-	TGTGCCAGCAGCTTAGAGTGGGCCGGGGAGCTGTTTTTT	CASSLEWAGELFF
TRBJ2-5	-	TRBV5-1	15	-	TGCGCCAGCAGCTTGGGTCAGGGTTACCAAGAGACCCAGTACTTC	CASSLGQGYQETQYF
TRBJ2-7	-	TRBV28	16	TRBD1	TGTGCCAGCAACCTAAGTTCCGGGACAGGCTCCTACGAGCAGTACTTC	CASNLSSGTGSYEQYF
TRBJ2-1	-	TRBV4-2	17	TRBD2	TGTGCCAGCAGCCGAGTCGACCCAGCGGGGGGGTACAATGAGCAGTTCTTC	CASSRVDPAGGYNEQFF
TRBJ1-3	-	TRBV18	15	TRBD1	TGTGCCAGCTCACCGGGACAGGGGTCGGGAAACACCATATATTTT	CASSPGQGSGNTIYF
TRBJ2-1	-	TRBV28	16	TRBD2	TGTGCCAGCACCGGGACTAGCGGGACGAACTACAATGAGCAGTTCTTC	CASTGTSGTNYNEQFF
TRBJ1-2	-	TRBV5-8	17	TRBD1	TGTGCCAGCAGCTTGGACGGCAGGGGGCGACGGTTTTATGGCTACACCTTC	CASSLDGRGRRFYGYTF